One sample yielded the 13 T cell receptor beta chains listed below, sequenced in a study of blood T cell repertoires in COVID-19. The repertoire was sequenced with immunoSEQ multiplex PCR; TCRdb's copy has only in-frame clones and lacks some. The sample has about 290,000 clones; roughly 86% are singletons. The source material was peripheral blood. The receptors were sampled from a woman in her thirties with COVID-19, enrolled during active disease.

V and J are TRBV27 and TRBJ1-2; TRBD1 matches at 9 bases. Germline V CDR1 and CDR2: MNHEY, SMNVEV (reference sequence). V lost 3 bases to trimming and J lost 2 bases; unmatched junction nucleotides: 7. The CDR3 has 16 amino acids. The CDR3 DNA sequence: TGTGCCAGCAGTTTTAGTCCACAGGGGGCCAACTATGGCTACACCTTC. Amino acid sequence: CASSFSPQGANYGYTF.

The chain couples TRBV5-6 to TRBJ2-1, with 11 positions matching TRBD2. J gave up 13 bases and V 2 bases, and 8 bases lay outside the gene matches. The CDR3 sequence is 14 residues long. Germline-derived CDR1 and CDR2 are SGHDT and YYEEEE. The DNA of the CDR3 is TGTGCCAGCAGCTTTGGGACTAGCGGTTCTTCTCAGTTCTTC. Translation: CASSFGTSGSSQFF.

J is TRBJ2-7 and V is TRBV15, with D perhaps matching TRBD2 (7 bases). The CDR3 has 15 amino acids. Trimming cost V 6 bases and J 6 bases, with 21 bases left between them. Germline V gives CDR1 LNHNV, CDR2 YYDKDF (reference sequence). CDR3 residues: CATSLELGGPGEQYF. The CDR3 DNA reads TGTGCCACCAGTTTAGAGTTGGGGGGGCCTGGCGAGCAGTACTTC.

In the case of this clone: The junction departs from germline at one end; a sequencing error may be responsible. The CDR3: CASSPSGGQVLSTF. As DNA, the CDR3 is TGTGCCAGCAGTCCGTCCGGGGGGCAAGTCCTTTCAACTTTC. This chain joins TRBV6-6 and TRBJ1-2; D may be TRBD1 (6 bases). CDR3 size: 14 residues. CDR1 is MNHNY, CDR2 SVGAGI, per germline (reference sequence).

The V call is TRBV9, the J call TRBJ2-5; D may be TRBD2 (6 bases). This CDR3 contains 14 residues. Germline V CDR1 and CDR2: SGDLS, YYNGEE. V was pared by 4 bases and J by 2 bases, with 12 bases between. For the CDR3, the DNA is TGTGCCAGCAGCCAGCGGAGCGGGCAAGAGACCCAGTACTTC. Encoded protein: CASSQRSGQETQYF.

The chain uses TRBV6-5 and TRBJ1-6, with D perhaps TRBD1 (6 bases). Trimming removed 11 bases from V and 9 bases from J, with 17 bases in between. Germline CDR1 MNHEY, CDR2 SVGAGI. The CDR3 is 13 residues long. The CDR3 DNA follows: TGTGCCTCCTGCGGGGGGCTCGCTTCACCCCTCCACTTT. Protein product: CASCGGLASPLHF.

The chain has TRBV3-1 (or the pseudogene TRBV3-2) and TRBJ2-7, with a possible D match to TRBD2 (5 bases). CDR1 is LGHDT, CDR2 YNNKEL, per germline (reference sequence). Trimming took off 4 bases at V and 2 bases at J, with 9 bases between the two ends. CDR3 length: 13 residues. The CDR3 spells CASSRGHPYEQYF. CDR3 nucleotide sequence: TGTGCCAGCAGCCGAGGGCACCCCTACGAGCAGTACTTC.

The chain combines TRBV7-2 with TRBJ2-3; 9 positions match TRBD2. CDR1 and CDR2 (germline): SGHTA, FQGNSA. V shed 5 bases, J shed 2 bases, and the junction held 2 bases outside the gene matches. CDR3 size: 14 residues. The CDR3 region is CASSPGLATDTQYF. CDR3 nucleotides: TGTGCCAGCAGCCCGGGACTAGCCACAGATACGCAGTATTTT.

The rearrangement joins TRBV7-9 to TRBJ1-6, with 9 bases fitting TRBD1. V lost 5 bases, J lost 14 bases, and 7 bases stayed unmatched. Germline-derived CDR1 and CDR2 are SEHNR and FQNEAQ (reference sequence). The CDR3 is 13 residues long. CDR3: CASSPGTGFSLHF. The CDR3 DNA reads TGTGCCAGCAGCCCCGGGACAGGGTTTTCCCTCCACTTT.

This rearrangement joins TRBV6-4 to TRBJ1-5; 10 nucleotides align to TRBD1. The germline CDR1 and CDR2 sequences are MRHNA and SNTAGT. The CDR3 sequence is 18 residues long. V was clipped by 5 bases and J by 2 bases; unmatched bases: 12. The CDR3 bases are TGTGCCAGCAGTCCAATCCGGGACAGGGGAGATGGCAATCAGCCCCAGCATTTT. It encodes CASSPIRDRGDGNQPQHF.

The V and J genes are TRBV3-1 (or the pseudogene TRBV3-2) and TRBJ1-3; D remains unclear. V lost 3 bases, J lost 1 base, and 7 bases lay in between. The germline V gene has CDR1 LGHDT and CDR2 YNNKEL (reference sequence). The length of the CDR3 is 14 residues. CDR3 sequence: CASSQPRSGNTIYF. DNA for the CDR3: TGTGCCAGCAGCCAGCCTCGGTCTGGAAACACCATATATTTT.

The V and J genes are TRBV3-1 (or the pseudogene TRBV3-2) and TRBJ1-2; no firm D call. Trimming took off 0 bases at V and 5 bases at J, with 10 bases between the two ends. The CDR3 is 14 amino acids. In germline, CDR1 is LGHDT, CDR2 YNNKEL (reference sequence). The CDR3 DNA reads as TGTGCCAGCAGCCAAGATGCGTCAGCGTATGGCTACACCTTC. This encodes CASSQDASAYGYTF.

The J gene is TRBJ1-5, the V gene TRBV5-5; D ambiguous. The germline V gene encodes CDR1 SGHKS and CDR2 YYEKEE (reference sequence). Trimming cost V 0 bases and J 4 bases, with 8 bases left between them. This CDR3 comprises 14 residues. CDR3 protein: CASSLDFRNQPQHF. The CDR3 DNA is TGTGCCAGCAGCTTGGATTTTCGGAATCAGCCCCAGCATTTT.